The next 10 T cell receptor beta chains were all read from a single sample in a study of identical twins (dated by TCRdb to about 2016). Receptors were amplified or captured by 5' RACE. The instrument was an Illumina HiSeq 2000. TCRdb passed the public sequencing reads through fastp at Q25 and MiXCR, retaining productive beta sequences. Each entry merges the rows of one CDR3 protein and shows their most common DNA and genes. Here the sample has around 370,000 distinct CDR3 sequences; around 9.7% occur a single time. The biggest ten clones account for roughly 9% of the sample. The sample was naive T cells sorted from blood. The cell subset or site label here, explained by the study, means: cells isolated with a human naive T-cell isolation kit. The receptors originated from a woman aged 50 to 60 in good health.

The chain uses TRBV18 and TRBJ1-1, with a weak D call TRBD1 (5 bases). Germline CDR1 reads KGHSH; CDR2 reads LQKENI. V lost 2 bases to trimming and J lost 8 bases, with 9 bases between them. CDR3 length: 12 amino acids. The chain's CDR3 is CASSPTDSEAFF. The CDR3 nucleotides read TGTGCCAGCTCACCAACAGACAGCGAAGCTTTCTTT.

The chain carries TRBV10-2 and TRBJ2-6, with D possibly called TRBD1 or TRBD2 (5 bases each). V lost 6 bases, J lost 2 bases, and 8 bases lay in between. CDR1 and CDR2 (germline): WSHSY, SAAADI. CDR3 size: 14 residues. This CDR3 is CASRPGPGANVLTF. Here the CDR3 DNA reads TGCGCCAGCAGGCCGGGGCCTGGGGCCAACGTCCTGACTTTC.

This clonotype was seen a handful of times. The J gene is TRBJ1-2, the V gene TRBV5-1; D not resolved. The V end was cut by 2 bases, the J end by 3 bases, with 14 bases between. The germline V gene encodes CDR1 SGHRS and CDR2 YFSETQ. The CDR3 covers 15 residues. The CDR3 is CASSFGTLSDYGYTF. DNA for the CDR3: TGCGCCAGCAGCTTTGGCACACTCTCGGACTATGGCTACACCTTC. Full variable domain (remainder filled in from reference TRBV5-1 and TRBJ1-2): KAGVTQTPRYLIKTRGQQVTLSCSPISGHRSVSWYQQTPGQGLQFLFEYFSETQRNKGNFPGRFSGRQFSNSRSEMNVSTLELGDSALYLCASSFGTLSDYGYTFGSGTRLTVV.

The count of this clonotype is one. The chain uses TRBV19 and TRBJ2-7; 7 nucleotides agree with TRBD2. The V gene's germline CDR1 is LNHDA and CDR2 SQIVND (reference sequence). The CDR3 has 15 amino acids. V gave up 2 bases and J gave up 6 bases; unmatched junction bases: 10. This CDR3 reads CASSIRAGERGEQYF. CDR3 in DNA: TGTGCCAGTAGTATACGTGCGGGAGAAAGGGGCGAGCAGTACTTC. The complete variable domain, with remaining parts taken from reference TRBV19 and TRBJ2-7, reads DGGITQSPKYLFRKEGQNVTLSCEQNLNHDAMYWYRQDPGQGLRLIYYSQIVNDFQKGDIAEGYSVSREKKESFPLTVTSAQKNPTAFYLCASSIRAGERGEQYFGPGTRLTVT.

A few counts support this clonotype. The V and J genes are TRBV4-1 and TRBJ2-1, with D perhaps assigned TRBD1 or TRBD2 (7 bases each). CDR1 MGHRA and CDR2 YSYEKL come from the germline V gene. The CDR3 has 13 residues. The germline V and J ends were trimmed by 7 bases and 9 bases, with 16 bases remaining between them. The CDR3 DNA follows: TGCGCCAGCAAGGGGGCGGGAGCCATTGAGCAGTTCTTC. This codes for CASKGAGAIEQFF.

This clonotype came up once. J is TRBJ2-6 and V is TRBV6-5; TRBD1 might be the D (6 bases). The ends were cut back, 8 bases at V and 0 bases at J, with 14 bases in the middle. Germline values: CDR1 MNHEY, CDR2 SVGAGI. CDR3 length: 16 amino acids. Here the CDR3 DNA reads TGTGCCAGCGCACAGGGTCGCCTCTCTGGGGCCAACGTCCTGACTTTC. It yields the protein CASAQGRLSGANVLTF.

J is TRBJ1-5 and V is TRBV29-1; 7 nucleotides agree with TRBD1. The germline gives CDR1 SQVTM, CDR2 ANQGSEA. This CDR3 region has 13 residues. V lost 7 bases to trimming and J lost 4 bases; unmatched junction nucleotides: 7. The CDR3 nucleotides read TGCAGCGCCGGGACAGCTAAGAATCAGCCCCAGCATTTT. It specifies CSAGTAKNQPQHF.

The CDR3, as DNA: TGTGCCGCAAGCCGGGACACCAACCCGACAGATACGCAGTATTTT. Amino acid sequence: CAASRDTNPTDTQYF. The chain recombines TRBV15 with TRBJ2-3; a possible D gene is TRBD1 (6 bases). Germline lookup yields CDR1 LNHNV and CDR2 YYDKDF (reference sequence). Trimming pared 11 bases from V and 3 bases from J, leaving 21 bases between. CDR3 size: 15 residues.

The V call is TRBV4-1, the J call TRBJ2-5; 9 bases are a match to TRBD1. V was clipped by 3 bases and J by 5 bases; unmatched bases: 7. Germline V CDR1 and CDR2: MGHRA, YSYEKL. The CDR3 is 15 amino acids. In nucleotides, the CDR3 is TGCGCCAGCAGCCACACCGGGACAGGGTTGGAGACCCAGTACTTC. This translates into CASSHTGTGLETQYF.

This clonotype was seen only a few times. The genes are TRBV6-5 and TRBJ2-1; no firm D call. V dropped 0 bases and J dropped 8 bases, with 8 bases sitting between them. The CDR3 consists of 13 residues. CDR1 is MNHEY, CDR2 SVGAGI, per germline. The CDR3 loop is CASSYSVVDEQFF. As DNA, the CDR3 is TGTGCCAGCAGTTACTCAGTTGTCGATGAGCAGTTCTTC.